This T cell receptor beta chain was documented in a study of CD4+ T cells in melanoma. Study-wide findings and caveats: Reportedly, melanoma neoantigen-specific CD4+ T cells showed varied differentiation states. A reported correlation linked neoantigen-specific CD4+ T cells to CD8+, macrophage and B cell function.

The data were produced by immunoSEQ multiplex PCR, yet TCRdb's version contains in-frame clones alone and is incomplete. The repertoire holds 140,000 or so clones, with about 90% as singletons. Notes on this clone: Its antigen is undetermined.

CDR3 length equals 17 residues. After removal of 5 bases from V and 2 bases from J, the junction contained 14 bases not matched to a gene. Germline loops: CDR1 SGHAT, CDR2 FQNNGV. This clonotype was obtained from a human donor with melanoma. This sequence joins TRBV11-2 and TRBJ2-5, with 7 bases identical to TRBD1. This CDR3 reads CASSRRWTGSNQETQYF. The CDR3 DNA follows: TGTGCCAGCAGCCGACGGTGGACAGGCTCGAATCAAGAGACCCAGTACTTC.